The clone carrying this T cell receptor beta chain has just one count. This entry belongs to a study of blood T cell repertoires in COVID-19. On the study more broadly: Donors in the United States, Italy and Spain gave samples during acute or convalescent COVID-19.

Original methodology: Reference gene primer amplification in the assay estimated nucleated cell counts. Only in-frame clones appear in the TCRdb table, and some are missing; sequencing was by immunoSEQ multiplex PCR. Clone size and the V and J calls come from that table; the DNA yielded D and trimming. The table lists 50,000 or so clones, roughly 84% of them singletons. CDR3 size: 14 residues. V gave up 6 bases and J gave up 1 base, with 16 bases separating them. Germline V gene data show CDR1 as SQVTM and CDR2 as ANQGSEA. The receptor's source is a human donor with active COVID-19. The donor label of this sample is uncertain. J is TRBJ2-7 and V is TRBV29-1; D is undetermined. The sequencing sample was made of peripheral blood. CDR3 sequence reads: CSVTRRGSSYEQYF. In DNA, the CDR3 is TGCAGCGTGACGAGGCGCGGATCTTCCTACGAGCAGTACTTC.